This record covers a single T cell receptor beta chain. The sample comes from a study of T-cell reconstitution after alpha-beta-depleted transplantation in children. Unique molecular identifiers tagged the TCRbeta library. Each CDR3 protein gets one entry after TCRdb re-called the PCR reads with MiXCR. The table shows 490,000 or so distinct CDR3 sequences, with under 15% occurring only once. Germline values: CDR1 SGHRS, CDR2 YFSETQ. V shed 0 bases, J shed 0 bases, and the junction held 1 base outside the gene matches. The CDR3 sequence is 16 residues long. Here the sequenced sample was PBMCs from the stem cell graft donor, taken from the stem cell graft. This chain links TRBV5-1 with TRBJ2-3; 10 bases line up with TRBD1. The sequence derives from a human donor who donated a stem cell graft to a child with combined immunodeficiency. For the CDR3, the DNA is TGCGCCAGCAGCTTGGGGGGACAGGGGAGCACAGATACGCAGTATTTT. Its translation is CASSLGGQGSTDTQYF.